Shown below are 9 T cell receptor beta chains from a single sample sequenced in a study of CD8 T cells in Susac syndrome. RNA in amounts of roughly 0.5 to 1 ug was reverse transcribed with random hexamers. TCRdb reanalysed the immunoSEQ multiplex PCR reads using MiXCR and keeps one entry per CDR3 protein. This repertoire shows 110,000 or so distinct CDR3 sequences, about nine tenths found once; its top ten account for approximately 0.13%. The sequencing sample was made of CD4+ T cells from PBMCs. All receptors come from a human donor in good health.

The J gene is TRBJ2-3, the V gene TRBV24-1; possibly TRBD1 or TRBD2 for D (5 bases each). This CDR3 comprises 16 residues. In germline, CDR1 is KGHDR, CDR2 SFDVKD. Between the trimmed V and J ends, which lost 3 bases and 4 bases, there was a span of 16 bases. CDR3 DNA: TGTGCCACCAGTGATCCTGTTGGGGCCGGGGCAGATACGCAGTATTTT. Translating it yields CATSDPVGAGADTQYF.

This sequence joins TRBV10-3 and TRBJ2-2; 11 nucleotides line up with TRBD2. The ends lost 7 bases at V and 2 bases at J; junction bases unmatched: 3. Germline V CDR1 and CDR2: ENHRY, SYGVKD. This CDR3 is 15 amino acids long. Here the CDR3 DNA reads TGTGCCATCACAGGGACTAGCGGTAACACCGGGGAGCTGTTTTTT. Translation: CAITGTSGNTGELFF.

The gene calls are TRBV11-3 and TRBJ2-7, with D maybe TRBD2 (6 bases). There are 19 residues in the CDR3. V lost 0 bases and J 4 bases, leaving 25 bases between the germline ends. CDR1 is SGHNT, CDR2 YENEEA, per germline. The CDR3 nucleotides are TGTGCCAGCAGCTTAGATCGTACGGGGGTAACTATCACTCCATACGAGCAGTACTTC. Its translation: CASSLDRTGVTITPYEQYF. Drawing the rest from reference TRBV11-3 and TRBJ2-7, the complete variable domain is EAGVVQSPRYKIIEKKQPVAFWCNPISGHNTLYWYLQNLGQGPELLIRYENEEAVDDSQLPKDRFSAERLKGVDSTLKIQPAELGDSAVYLCASSLDRTGVTITPYEQYFGPGTRLTVT.

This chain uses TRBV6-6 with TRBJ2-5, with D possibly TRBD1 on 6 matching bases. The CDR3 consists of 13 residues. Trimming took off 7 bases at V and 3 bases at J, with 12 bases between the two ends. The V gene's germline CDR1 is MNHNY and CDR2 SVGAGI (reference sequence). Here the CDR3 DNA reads TGTGCCAGCACGACAGGAAGCGAAGAGACCCAGTACTTC. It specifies CASTTGSEETQYF.

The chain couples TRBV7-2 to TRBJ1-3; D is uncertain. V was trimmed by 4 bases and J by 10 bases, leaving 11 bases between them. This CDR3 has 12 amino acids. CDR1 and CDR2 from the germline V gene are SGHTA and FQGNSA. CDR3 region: CASSSTLGTIYF. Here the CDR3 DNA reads TGTGCCAGCAGCTCAACCCTGGGGACCATATATTTT.

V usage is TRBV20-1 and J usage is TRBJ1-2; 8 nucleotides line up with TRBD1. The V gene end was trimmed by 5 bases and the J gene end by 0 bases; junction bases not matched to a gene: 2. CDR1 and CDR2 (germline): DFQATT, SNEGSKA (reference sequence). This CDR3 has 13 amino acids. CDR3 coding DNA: TGCAGTGCTGACAGGGGAACTAACTATGGCTACACCTTC. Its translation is CSADRGTNYGYTF.

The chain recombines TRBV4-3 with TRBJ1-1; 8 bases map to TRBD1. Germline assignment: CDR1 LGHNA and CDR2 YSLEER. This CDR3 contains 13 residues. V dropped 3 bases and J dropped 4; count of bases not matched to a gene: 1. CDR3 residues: CASSQQGATEAFF. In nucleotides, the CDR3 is TGCGCCAGCAGCCAGCAGGGGGCCACTGAAGCTTTCTTT.

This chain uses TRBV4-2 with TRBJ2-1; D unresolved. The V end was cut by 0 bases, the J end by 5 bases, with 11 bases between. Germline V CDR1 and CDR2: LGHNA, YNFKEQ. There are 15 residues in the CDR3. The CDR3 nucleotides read TGTGCCAGCAGCCAAGATTATGGGTTTGACAATGAGCAGTTCTTC. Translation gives CASSQDYGFDNEQFF.

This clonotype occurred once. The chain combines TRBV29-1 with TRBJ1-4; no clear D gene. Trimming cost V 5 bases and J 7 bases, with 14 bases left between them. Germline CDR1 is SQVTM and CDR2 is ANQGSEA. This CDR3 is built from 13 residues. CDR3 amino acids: CSVSAPPREKLFF. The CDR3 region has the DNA TGCAGCGTTTCGGCACCCCCTCGTGAAAAACTGTTTTTT.